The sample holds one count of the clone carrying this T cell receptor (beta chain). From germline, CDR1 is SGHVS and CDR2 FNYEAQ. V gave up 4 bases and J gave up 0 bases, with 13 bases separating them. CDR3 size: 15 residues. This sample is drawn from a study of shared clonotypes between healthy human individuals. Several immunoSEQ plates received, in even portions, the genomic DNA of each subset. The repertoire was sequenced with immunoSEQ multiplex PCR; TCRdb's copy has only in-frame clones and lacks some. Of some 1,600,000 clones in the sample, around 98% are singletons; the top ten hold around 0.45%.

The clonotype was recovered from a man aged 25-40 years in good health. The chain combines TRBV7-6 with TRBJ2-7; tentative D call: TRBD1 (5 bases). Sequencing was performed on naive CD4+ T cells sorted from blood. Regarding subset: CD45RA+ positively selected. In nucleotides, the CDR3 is TGTGCCAGCAGCTCCTATGACAGTAGCTCCTACGAGCAGTACTTC. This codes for CASSSYDSSSYEQYF.